Shown below are 31 T cell receptor beta chains from a single sample sequenced in a study of CD8 T cells in ankylosing spondylitis. A single record per CDR3 protein comes from TCRdb applying MiXCR to the 5' RACE reads. The sample consists of 100,000 or so distinct CDR3 sequences, approximately 8.9% of them appearing once. For these TCRs, the target antigens are not known. Study results and limitations: Blood of patients with ankylosing spondylitis appeared to be characterized by a TCR beta motif of eight highly homologous variants.

Material: blood, either unsorted or a sorted T cell fraction (not recorded which). These receptor sequences come from a male donor with ankylosing spondylitis.

The chain couples TRBV20-1 to TRBJ2-3; possibly TRBD1 for D (5 bases). This CDR3 is 15 amino acids long. V was pared by 0 bases and J by 0 bases, with 10 bases between. The germline CDR1 and CDR2 sequences are DFQATT and SNEGSKA (reference sequence). CDR3 loop: CSARDLGASTDTQYF. CDR3 in DNA: TGCAGTGCTAGAGACCTTGGGGCTAGCACAGATACGCAGTATTTT.

This clonotype has ten or more counts. The genes are TRBV29-1 and TRBJ1-1; D possibly corresponds to TRBD1 (5 bases). In germline, CDR1 is SQVTM, CDR2 ANQGSEA. V was trimmed by 6 bases and J by 1 base, leaving 12 bases between them. This CDR3 spans 13 amino acids. This chain's CDR3 is CSVGDLPNTEAFF. The DNA for the CDR3 is TGCAGCGTCGGGGACCTTCCGAACACTGAAGCTTTCTTT.

The sample holds a few counts of this clonotype. The rearrangement joins TRBV11-2 to TRBJ2-1; 7 bases line up with TRBD2. Per the germline V gene, CDR1 is SGHAT and CDR2 is FQNNGV. The CDR3 contains 15 residues. Trimming at V came to 2 bases and at J to 3 bases, leaving 4 bases not matched to a gene. CDR3 nucleotides: TGTGCCAGCAGCTTAAATAGCGGGCTCTACAATGAGCAGTTCTTC. Protein: CASSLNSGLYNEQFF.

This clonotype was seen only a few times. The chain couples TRBV5-1 to TRBJ2-2; maybe TRBD1 (5 bases). Between the trimmed V and J ends, which lost 2 bases and 2 bases, there was a span of 22 bases. This CDR3 is 19 amino acids long. CDR1 is SGHRS and CDR2 is YFSETQ in the germline V gene. In DNA, the CDR3 is TGCGCCAGCAGCTTAATTTCTGACAGCCAAACTGAAAACACCGGGGAGCTGTTTTTT. Translated, it gives CASSLISDSQTENTGELFF.

This clonotype has just a few counts. The chain carries TRBV27 and TRBJ1-5; perhaps TRBD1 as D (5 bases). With 5 bases removed from V and 2 bases from J, the gap between germline ends came to 13 bases. Germline V gene data show CDR1 as MNHEY and CDR2 as SMNVEV (reference sequence). The CDR3 extends over 15 amino acids. DNA of the CDR3: TGTGCCAGCAGTCCCACAGGTCTTCGCAATCAGCCCCAGCATTTT. This gives the protein CASSPTGLRNQPQHF.

This clonotype turned up a few times. The chain links TRBV27 to TRBJ2-2; tentatively, D is TRBD2 (5 bases). Between the trimmed V and J ends, which lost 4 bases and 8 bases, there was a span of 11 bases. From germline, CDR1 is MNHEY and CDR2 SMNVEV (reference sequence). The CDR3 is made up of 13 amino acids. CDR3 DNA sequence: TGTGCCAGCAGTTCTGTTATAGCGGGGGAGCTGTTTTTT. It is translated as CASSSVIAGELFF.

This clonotype came up a few times. One end of the junction is discordant with germline, which a read error may explain. Here the CDR3 reads CASSGPGQGLGTSVLEPFF. CDR3 coding DNA: TGTGCCAGCAGCGGGCCGGGACAGGGGTTGGGGACTTCTGTTCTTGAGCCGTTCTTC. This rearrangement joins TRBV11-2 to TRBJ2-1, with TRBD1 matching over 10 bases. From germline, CDR1 is SGHAT and CDR2 FQNNGV. The CDR3 length is 19 residues.

This clonotype was observed a single time. V usage is TRBV6-5 and J usage is TRBJ2-1; D may match TRBD1 or TRBD2 (5 bases each). Germline CDR1 is MNHEY and CDR2 is SVGAGI. V shed 0 bases and J shed 8 bases, with 8 bases lying between them. The CDR3 is 13 amino acids. CDR3 in amino acids: CASSYSGVDEQFF. The CDR3 DNA sequence: TGTGCCAGCAGTTACTCGGGGGTCGATGAGCAGTTCTTC.

V usage is TRBV25-1 and J usage is TRBJ2-7; 9 nucleotides agree with TRBD1. CDR3 length: 14 amino acids. Per germline, CDR1 MGHDK and CDR2 SYGVNS. Trimming at V came to 3 bases and at J to 5 bases, leaving 5 bases not matched to a gene. The CDR3 bases are TGTGCCAGCAGTGAGACAGGGGGAAAAGACGAGCAGTACTTC. Protein product: CASSETGGKDEQYF.

Ten or more counts support this clonotype. The gene calls are TRBV29-1 and TRBJ2-5, with 14 bases identical to TRBD2. With 5 bases clipped from V and 5 bases from J, the junction kept 4 bases outside the gene matches. This CDR3 comprises 14 residues. The germline V gene has CDR1 SQVTM and CDR2 ANQGSEA. CDR3 DNA: TGCAGCGTTCTGGGACTAGCGGGAGTTGAGACCCAGTACTTC. Its translation: CSVLGLAGVETQYF. Drawing the rest from reference TRBV29-1 and TRBJ2-5, the complete variable domain is SAVISQKPSRDICQRGTSLTIQCQVDSQVTMMFWYRQQPGQSLTLIATANQGSEATYESGFVIDKFPISRPNLTFSTLTVSNMSPEDSSIYLCSVLGLAGVETQYFGPGTRLLVL.

This clonotype came up many times. The V and J genes are TRBV6-2 or TRBV6-3 and TRBJ1-5; a weak D match, TRBD1 (6 bases). V gave up 7 bases and J gave up 3 bases, with 22 bases separating them. This CDR3 spans 17 amino acids. From germline, CDR1 is MNHEY and CDR2 SVGEGT. CDR3 coding DNA: TGTGCCAGCACCGACTCCGGGACACCGGTCGCCAATCAGCCCCAGCATTTT. Residues: CASTDSGTPVANQPQHF.

This clonotype occurred a few times. The V call is TRBV6-2 or TRBV6-3, the J call TRBJ2-1; D perhaps matches TRBD1 (7 bases). The V gene lost 2 bases and the J gene lost 1 base, with 18 bases spanning the gap. Per the germline V gene, CDR1 is MNHEY and CDR2 is SVGEGT. This CDR3 is 18 amino acids long. The CDR3 DNA reads as TGTGCCAGCAGTTACCTGGAAAGGGGGCGGGGTTCCTACAATGAGCAGTTCTTC. Translated: CASSYLERGRGSYNEQFF.

This clonotype was counted many times. The gene calls are TRBV7-9 and TRBJ2-5, with D maybe TRBD2 (6 bases). Germline lookup yields CDR1 SEHNR and CDR2 FQNEAQ (reference sequence). The CDR3 has 15 residues. V lost 1 base, J lost 5 bases, and 14 bases lay in between. The CDR3 loop reads CASSLEIAGGETQYF. CDR3 nucleotides: TGTGCCAGCAGCTTAGAGATAGCAGGAGGGGAGACCCAGTACTTC.

This clonotype occurred many times. The CDR3 nucleotides read TGTGCCAGCAGCTTACTAGCGGGAGCCCACAATGAGCAGTTCTTC. It yields the protein CASSLLAGAHNEQFF. The chain uses TRBV5-6 and TRBJ2-1; 11 bases align to TRBD2. The CDR3 has 15 residues. Germline values: CDR1 SGHDT, CDR2 YYEEEE. J was trimmed by 5 bases and V by 2 bases; bases with no gene match: 3.

This clonotype turned up a few times. The chain combines TRBV9 with TRBJ2-5, with TRBD2 identical over 8 bases. This CDR3 comprises 17 residues. The germline gives CDR1 SGDLS, CDR2 YYNGEE. V dropped 3 bases and J dropped 2; count of bases not matched to a gene: 12. The CDR3 bases are TGTGCCAGCAGCGGGGAACTGGGTACTAGCGGACAAGAGACCCAGTACTTC. This translates into CASSGELGTSGQETQYF.

V gene TRBV11-2 combines with J gene TRBJ2-6; possible D gene TRBD1, 6 bases. Looked up from germline, CDR1 is SGHAT and CDR2 is FQNNGV. The CDR3 has 17 residues. Trimming took 5 bases from V and 0 from J, leaving 14 bases between them. DNA of the CDR3: TGTGCCAGCAGCACCCGGGACACCTTCTCTGGGGCCAACGTCCTGACTTTC. Its protein is CASSTRDTFSGANVLTF.

In this sample, this clonotype turned up many times. V is TRBV25-1 and J is TRBJ1-1; 8 bases fit TRBD1. Trimming removed 9 bases from V and 5 bases from J; junction bases left unmatched: 11. This CDR3 comprises 14 residues. Germline V gene sequence: CDR1 MGHDK, CDR2 SYGVNS. The CDR3 DNA sequence: TGTGCCAGTCATTCGACAGGGGATGGAACTGAAGCTTTCTTT. Translating it yields CASHSTGDGTEAFF. The entire variable domain, with the rest obtained from reference TRBV25-1 and TRBJ1-1, is as follows: EADIYQTPRYLVIGTGKKITLECSQTMGHDKMYWYQQDPGMELHLIHYSYGVNSTEKGDLSSESTVSRIRTEHFPLTLESARPSHTSQYLCASHSTGDGTEAFFGQGTRLTVV.

This clonotype occurred a few times. The chain couples TRBV24-1 to TRBJ2-1; 10 bases map to TRBD2. V lost 7 bases, J lost 6 bases, and 5 bases stayed unmatched. The CDR3 sequence is 14 residues long. Germline V CDR1 and CDR2: KGHDR, SFDVKD. The CDR3: CATRAGGPGNEQFF. CDR3 nucleotides: TGTGCCACCAGAGCGGGAGGGCCCGGCAATGAGCAGTTCTTC.

The rearrangement uses TRBV5-5 and TRBJ1-3; D may be TRBD1 (5 bases). The CDR3 runs to 15 residues. Trimming stripped 4 bases from V and 4 bases from J, with 15 bases between. Germline CDR1 SGHKS, CDR2 YYEKEE (reference sequence). Here the CDR3 reads CASSTAEGLGNTIYF. Written as DNA, the CDR3 is TGTGCCAGCAGCACGGCAGAGGGGTTGGGAAACACCATATATTTT.

This clonotype was counted many times. The gene calls are TRBV12-3 or TRBV12-4 and TRBJ2-4; the D gene is possibly TRBD2 (5 bases). The CDR3 totals 19 residues. V was trimmed by 3 bases and J by 1 base, leaving 22 bases between them. In DNA, the CDR3 is TGTGCCAGCAGTTTTCTGGGTGAGGGTTCCGAGCGCGCCAAAAACATTCAGTACTTC. It encodes CASSFLGEGSERAKNIQYF.

As to this clonotype: This may arise from a read error, as a much more abundant clone is one base away. J is TRBJ2-7 and V is TRBV13; D may be TRBD1 (6 bases). Germline CDR1 is PRHDT and CDR2 is FYEKMQ (reference sequence). V was pared by 4 bases and J by 2 bases, with 12 bases between. The CDR3 sequence is 14 residues long. The CDR3 DNA is TGTGCCAGCAGCTCAGAAGGGGACACCTACGAGCAGTACTTC. Protein: CASSSEGDTYEQYF.

This clonotype was recorded at least ten times. The chain joins TRBV20-1 to TRBJ2-7; TRBD2 matches 10 bases. Unmatched junction bases numbered 6, after V lost 0 bases and J lost 1 base. The germline V gene has CDR1 DFQATT and CDR2 SNEGSKA (reference sequence). The CDR3 extends over 16 amino acids. Here the CDR3 DNA reads TGCAGTGCTAGAGATATTCTAGCGGGAGTGTCCTACGAGCAGTACTTC. It specifies CSARDILAGVSYEQYF.

The rearrangement links TRBV2 to TRBJ1-2; 7 positions agree with TRBD1. V lost 6 bases to trimming and J lost 4 bases; unmatched junction nucleotides: 11. CDR3 length: 15 amino acids. The germline V gene encodes CDR1 SNHLY and CDR2 FYNNEI. The CDR3, as DNA: TGTGCCAGCAGGGAGGACAGGACCCCCCTCTATGGCTACACCTTC. It yields the protein CASREDRTPLYGYTF.

This clonotype was recorded many times. The chain couples TRBV12-3 or TRBV12-4 to TRBJ2-3, with D uncertain. Trimming pared 3 bases from V and 0 bases from J, leaving 7 bases between. The CDR3 covers 14 residues. CDR3 DNA: TGTGCCAGCAGTTTCCTGGGTAGCACAGATACGCAGTATTTT. Protein sequence: CASSFLGSTDTQYF.

The chain couples TRBV24-1 to TRBJ2-3; 10 nucleotides align to TRBD1. The V gene end was trimmed by 3 bases and the J gene end by 5 bases; junction bases not matched to a gene: 7. The CDR3 has 16 amino acids. The germline gives CDR1 KGHDR, CDR2 SFDVKD. CDR3: CATSDTGTGVRDTQYF. CDR3 in DNA: TGTGCCACCAGTGATACCGGGACAGGGGTGAGAGATACGCAGTATTTT.

Here the CDR3 DNA reads TGCGCCAGCAGTCAGGGGCCCTACGAGCAGTACTTC. Its translation is CASSQGPYEQYF. The rearrangement links TRBV10-2 to TRBJ2-7; D possibly corresponds to TRBD1 (6 bases). The ends were cut back, 5 bases at V and 2 bases at J, with 7 bases in the middle. From germline, CDR1 is WSHSY and CDR2 SAAADI. CDR3 length equals 12 residues.

This clonotype has just a few counts. The gene calls are TRBV9 and TRBJ1-5; 7 bases map to TRBD1. The germline V gene has CDR1 SGDLS and CDR2 YYNGEE. Trimming took 4 bases from V and 11 from J; bases not matched to a gene: 18. The CDR3 totals 16 residues. This CDR3 is CASSLGNGATGDTQHF. The CDR3 nucleotides are TGTGCCAGCAGCCTCGGCAACGGGGCTACAGGGGATACCCAGCATTTT.

The table lists this clonotype with many counts. The chain employs TRBV27 and TRBJ2-1; a weak D match, TRBD1 (6 bases). Germline CDR1 is MNHEY and CDR2 is SMNVEV (reference sequence). V was shortened by 10 bases and J by 4 bases, with 8 bases between the two germline ends. This CDR3 comprises 11 residues. The CDR3 reads CATGQYNEQFF. The CDR3, as DNA: TGTGCCACAGGACAGTACAATGAGCAGTTCTTC.

This clonotype was recorded many times. The chain has TRBV11-2 and TRBJ2-1; tentative D call: TRBD1 (6 bases). The CDR3 length is 18 residues. Trimming took 2 bases from V and 0 from J, leaving 17 bases between them. The V gene's germline CDR1 is SGHAT and CDR2 FQNNGV. The CDR3 DNA follows: TGTGCCAGCAGCTTACCAGGGGTCAGTAGGAGCTCCTACAATGAGCAGTTCTTC. Translation gives CASSLPGVSRSSYNEQFF.

At least ten counts were recorded for this clonotype. This CDR3 is CSAARTSGSDEQFF. As DNA, the CDR3 is TGCAGTGCCGCTAGGACTAGCGGGAGTGATGAGCAGTTCTTC. The V and J genes are TRBV20-1 and TRBJ2-1; 13 nucleotides line up with TRBD2. CDR3 size: 14 residues. Germline-derived CDR1 and CDR2 are DFQATT and SNEGSKA (reference sequence). The ends lost 6 bases at V and 8 bases at J; junction bases unmatched: 7.

This clonotype was observed many times. The rearrangement joins TRBV7-9 to TRBJ2-1; tentative D call: TRBD2 (7 bases). In germline, CDR1 is SEHNR, CDR2 FQNEAQ (reference sequence). This CDR3 is built from 14 residues. Between the trimmed V and J ends, which lost 5 bases and 5 bases, there was a span of 13 bases. The CDR3: CASSPRGGDNEQFF. For the CDR3, the DNA is TGTGCCAGCAGCCCGAGGGGGGGTGACAATGAGCAGTTCTTC.